The present TCR beta chain was sequenced within a study of blood T cell repertoires in COVID-19. Study-wide background: The United States, Italy and Spain were the sources of the acute and convalescent COVID-19 samples.

Per the original data handling: The assay estimated nucleated cells by amplifying reference gene primers. Clones were sequenced by immunoSEQ multiplex PCR, and TCRdb holds only the in-frame ones, with some missing. D and trimming were read from the DNA, whereas the V and J calls and clone size are those reported in that table. The repertoire holds about 230,000 clones, with 85% to 90% as singletons. The receptor was isolated from a man aged 45 to 65 with COVID-19, enrolled during active disease. Sample: peripheral blood.

The CDR3 DNA follows: TGCGCCAGCAGCCAAGAGAAAGGCGGGAGTGTCTACGAGCAGTACTTC. The encoded protein is CASSQEKGGSVYEQYF. V is TRBV4-1 and J is TRBJ2-7; 7 positions match TRBD2. V lost 0 bases, J lost 3 bases, and 8 bases stayed unmatched. Germline CDR1 MGHRA, CDR2 YSYEKL. The CDR3 totals 16 residues.